Below are 4 T cell receptor beta chains sequenced from a single sample in a study of cytomegalovirus exposure and HLA in healthy donors. Amplification used 60 Vbeta primers and 13 Jbeta primers. The repertoire was sequenced with immunoSEQ multiplex PCR; TCRdb's copy has only in-frame clones and lacks some. Of roughly 120,000 clones detected, around 80% appear once; the ten largest clones hold around 3%. Sample: PBMCs. These receptors were obtained from a woman aged 55-70 years in good health and CMV-seropositive.

This clone was found once. J is TRBJ2-2 and V is TRBV6-5; D perhaps matches TRBD2 (6 bases). Trimming shortened V by 7 bases and J by 4 bases, and 16 bases separated the two germline ends. The CDR3 spans 15 residues. Per germline, CDR1 MNHEY and CDR2 SVGAGI. CDR3 amino acids: CASTVSGTATGELFF. CDR3 DNA sequence: TGTGCCAGCACCGTTTCCGGGACTGCCACCGGGGAGCTGTTTTTT.

This chain joins TRBV27 and TRBJ1-2; no firm D call. Germline loops: CDR1 MNHEY, CDR2 SMNVEV (reference sequence). V was clipped by 4 bases and J by 4 bases, with 13 bases between them. There are 14 residues in the CDR3. The CDR3 bases are TGTGCCAGCAGTTCCCTCGGGGTTTCCTATGGCTACACCTTC. Its translation is CASSSLGVSYGYTF.

This clone came up a few times. The chain combines TRBV6-1 with TRBJ2-1, with 9 bases aligning to TRBD2. Germline V gene data show CDR1 as MNHNS and CDR2 as SASEGT. The CDR3 totals 10 residues. The CDR3 DNA is TGTGCAGCGCGGGGGGGACTAGAGTTCTTC. Protein sequence: CAARGGLEFF.

The rearrangement uses TRBV7-6 and TRBJ1-3, with D perhaps matching TRBD1 (6 bases). Per germline, CDR1 SGHVS and CDR2 FNYEAQ. The V gene lost 3 bases and the J gene lost 1 base, with 13 bases spanning the gap. This CDR3 contains 16 residues. This CDR3 is CASSLNREVSGNTIYF. The CDR3 nucleotides are TGTGCCAGCAGCTTGAACAGGGAAGTTTCTGGAAACACCATATATTTT. The entire variable domain, with the rest obtained from reference TRBV7-6 and TRBJ1-3, is as follows: GAGVSQSPRYKVTKRGQDVALRCDPISGHVSLYWYRQALGQGPEFLTYFNYEAQQDKSGLPNDRFSAERPEGSISTLTIQRTEQRDSAMYRCASSLNREVSGNTIYFGEGSWLTVV.